Following are 13 T cell receptor beta chains from one sample sequenced in a study of CD8 T cells in ankylosing spondylitis. TCRdb re-called the 5' RACE reads with MiXCR, one entry per CDR3 protein. The repertoire consists of around 280,000 distinct CDR3 sequences, with about 19% occurring once and the leading ten covering 7.5% to 9%. Sequencing was performed on blood, either unsorted or a sorted T cell fraction (not recorded which). Receptors were obtained from a male donor with ankylosing spondylitis or in good health (not recorded which).

A few counts support this clonotype. The chain carries TRBV10-3 and TRBJ2-1; TRBD2 matches at 11 bases. The trim removed 8 bases at V and 7 bases at J, leaving 10 bases unmatched. Germline V lookup: CDR1 ENHRY, CDR2 SYGVKD. The CDR3 has 15 residues. The CDR3 sequence: CAIGTSGTQGNEQFF. DNA of the CDR3: TGTGCCATCGGGACTAGCGGAACCCAGGGGAATGAGCAGTTCTTC.

This clonotype was seen only a few times. The chain is built from TRBV5-1 and TRBJ2-1; TRBD2 aligns across 7 bases. CDR1 and CDR2 (germline): SGHRS, YFSETQ. The junction had 7 bases not matched to a gene; V was cut back by 4 bases and J by 0 bases. The CDR3 spans 16 residues. CDR3 coding DNA: TGCGCCAGCAGCCCGGTGCTAGCGGACTCCTACAATGAGCAGTTCTTC. Amino acids: CASSPVLADSYNEQFF.

In this sample, this clonotype turned up a few times. The chain is built from TRBV28 and TRBJ2-2; no definite D call. V dropped 5 bases and J dropped 6 bases, with 13 bases sitting between them. The CDR3 spans 14 residues. The germline V gene has CDR1 MDHEN and CDR2 SYDVKM. CDR3 in DNA: TGTGCCAGCAGTCCGCCTGGGGTGGCCGGGGAGCTGTTTTTT. Its protein is CASSPPGVAGELFF. The full variable domain, rest sourced from reference TRBV28 and TRBJ2-2, is DVKVTQSSRYLVKRTGEKVFLECVQDMDHENMFWYRQDPGLGLRLIYFSYDVKMKEKGDIPEGYSVSREKKERFSLILESASTNQTSMYLCASSPPGVAGELFFGEGSRLTVL.

This clonotype was seen a single time. The genes are TRBV9 and TRBJ2-7; no firm D call. CDR1 is SGDLS and CDR2 is YYNGEE in the germline V gene. CDR3 length: 13 residues. V lost 0 bases to trimming and J lost 6 bases, with 10 bases between them. This chain's CDR3 is CASSVAADPEQYV. The CDR3 bases are TGTGCCAGCAGCGTAGCTGCAGACCCCGAGCAGTACGTC.

The chain joins TRBV20-1 to TRBJ2-1; TRBD1 or TRBD2 may be the D gene (6 bases each). V shed 3 bases and J shed 4 bases, with 16 bases lying between them. The length of the CDR3 is 15 residues. The germline gives CDR1 DFQATT, CDR2 SNEGSKA (reference sequence). This chain's CDR3 is CSARREGGNYNEQFF. DNA for the CDR3: TGCAGTGCTAGGAGGGAAGGGGGGAATTACAATGAGCAGTTCTTC.

This clonotype appeared many times. This sequence joins TRBV20-1 and TRBJ2-7, with D perhaps matching TRBD2 (5 bases). The germline V gene encodes CDR1 DFQATT and CDR2 SNEGSKA (reference sequence). This CDR3 has 13 residues. Trimming shortened V by 3 bases and J by 3 bases, and 12 bases separated the two germline ends. For the CDR3, the DNA is TGCAGTGCTAGTGACGGGGTTAGCTACGAGCAGTACGTC. Its translation is CSASDGVSYEQYV.

This clonotype was recorded many times. V usage is TRBV3-1 and J usage is TRBJ1-1, with 9 bases lining up with TRBD1. Germline values: CDR1 LGHDT, CDR2 YNNKEL (reference sequence). Germline trimming cut 4 bases from V and 4 bases from J; bases unmatched to any gene: 1. The CDR3 has 13 amino acids. The CDR3 sequence is CASSRDRVTEAFF. CDR3 nucleotides: TGTGCCAGCAGCCGGGACAGGGTCACTGAAGCTTTCTTT.

This clonotype appeared many times. The V gene is TRBV20-1, the J gene TRBJ2-3, with D uncertain. V lost 6 bases and J lost 3, with 10 bases in between. CDR3 size: 12 residues. Germline-derived CDR1 and CDR2 are DFQATT and SNEGSKA (reference sequence). In DNA form, the CDR3 reads TGCAGTGCGGGCGCCGGGACAGATACGCAGTATTTT. This gives the protein CSAGAGTDTQYF.

The gene calls are TRBV29-1 and TRBJ2-3, with D possibly being TRBD2 (6 bases). This CDR3 comprises 15 residues. Trimming took off 2 bases at V and 2 bases at J, with 14 bases between the two ends. The V gene's germline CDR1 is SQVTM and CDR2 ANQGSEA. CDR3 sequence: CSVESRLGNTDTQYF. The CDR3 nucleotides are TGCAGCGTTGAATCTAGACTAGGGAACACAGATACGCAGTATTTT.

The DNA for the CDR3 is TGTGCCAGCAGTCGGACTAGCGGGGGGAATGAGCAGTTCTTC. Residues: CASSRTSGGNEQFF. The V call is TRBV6-1, the J call TRBJ2-1; 14 positions agree with TRBD2. V dropped 5 bases and J dropped 7; count of bases not matched to a gene: 1. CDR1 MNHNS and CDR2 SASEGT come from the germline V gene. The CDR3 is 14 amino acids.

The rearrangement links TRBV5-1 to TRBJ2-5; 9 bases agree with TRBD2. V lost 4 bases, J lost 0 bases, and 7 bases stayed unmatched. CDR1 SGHRS and CDR2 YFSETQ come from the germline V gene. The CDR3 has 16 residues. CDR3 DNA sequence: TGCGCCAGCAGCCCCCCCCTAGCGGGGAACCAAGAGACCCAGTACTTC. Translation gives CASSPPLAGNQETQYF.

The rearrangement links TRBV27 to TRBJ2-5; maybe TRBD2 (6 bases). Germline V lookup: CDR1 MNHEY, CDR2 SMNVEV (reference sequence). The CDR3 has 15 amino acids. Trimming pared 5 bases from V and 5 bases from J, leaving 18 bases between. CDR3 DNA sequence: TGTGCCAGCAGTCCGGTTCGGGAGTCGGGGGAGACCCAGTACTTC. This codes for CASSPVRESGETQYF.

The chain is built from TRBV5-5 and TRBJ2-7; D not certain. The CDR3 sequence is 13 residues long. Germline V lookup: CDR1 SGHKS, CDR2 YYEKEE (reference sequence). V was trimmed by 4 bases and J by 0 bases, leaving 8 bases between them. This CDR3 reads CASSPSNSYEQYV. The CDR3 coding sequence is TGTGCCAGCAGCCCCAGTAACTCCTACGAGCAGTACGTC.